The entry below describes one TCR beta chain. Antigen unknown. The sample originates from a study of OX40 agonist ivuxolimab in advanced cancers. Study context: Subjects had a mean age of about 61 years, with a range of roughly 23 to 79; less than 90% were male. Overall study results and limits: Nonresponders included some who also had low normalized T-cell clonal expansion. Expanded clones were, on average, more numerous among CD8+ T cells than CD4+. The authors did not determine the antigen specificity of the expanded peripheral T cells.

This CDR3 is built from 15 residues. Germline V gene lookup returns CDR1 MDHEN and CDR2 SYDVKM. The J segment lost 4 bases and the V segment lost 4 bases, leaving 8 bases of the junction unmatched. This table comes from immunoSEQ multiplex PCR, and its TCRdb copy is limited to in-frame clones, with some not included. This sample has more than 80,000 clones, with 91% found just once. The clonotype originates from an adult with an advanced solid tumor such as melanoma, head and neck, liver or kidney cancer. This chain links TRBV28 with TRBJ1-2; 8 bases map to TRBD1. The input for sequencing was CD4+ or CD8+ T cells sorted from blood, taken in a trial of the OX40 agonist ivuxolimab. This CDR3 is CASSSSGGPSYGYTF. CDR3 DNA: TGTGCCAGCAGTTCCTCAGGGGGCCCCTCCTATGGCTACACCTTC.